What follows describes a single T cell receptor beta chain. Produced via immunoSEQ multiplex PCR; TCRdb's table is partial and in-frame only. Of 90,000 to 120,000 clones in the sample, just over 90% were seen once. The data stem from a study of T cell responses to AZD1222 COVID-19 vaccine. CDR1 is MNHEY, CDR2 SVGAGI, per germline. This CDR3 region has 15 residues. Trimming removed 8 bases from V and 2 bases from J, with 18 bases in between. This chain connects TRBV6-5 to TRBJ1-1; no clear D gene. This clonotype originated in an adult who received the AZD1222 COVID-19 vaccine. Sequenced material: peripheral blood, taken 28 days after the second AZD1222 dose. CDR3 in DNA: TGTGCCAGCGTTCAAGGTGGGTCCACAAACACTGAAGCTTTCTTT. Protein sequence: CASVQGGSTNTEAFF.